Following are 19 T cell receptor beta chains from one sample sequenced in a study of metastatic and nonmetastatic thyroid tumors. MiXCR reprocessed the PCR reads for TCRdb. This sample carries 30,000 to 35,000 clones, 15% of them seen once, and the ten largest clones take around 20%. Thyroid surgery took place with no prior treatment in any patient. Input material: blood. These receptor sequences come from a male donor with papillary thyroid cancer or a benign thyroid nodule (not recorded which). Some clones in this sample may be carry-over from other donors' samples.

This clone appeared many times. The rearrangement joins TRBV15 to TRBJ2-3; no definite D call. The CDR3 has 13 amino acids. Germline CDR1 is LNHNV and CDR2 is YYDKDF (reference sequence). Trimming stripped 2 bases from V and 4 bases from J, with 7 bases between. The CDR3 is CATSRRTADTQYF. The CDR3 nucleotides are TGTGCCACCAGCAGACGTACGGCAGATACGCAGTATTTT.

This clone was counted many times. This chain connects TRBV6-1 to TRBJ1-1; 9 nucleotides agree with TRBD1. The CDR3 runs 17 residues. Germline V lookup: CDR1 MNHNS, CDR2 SASEGT. The trim removed 2 bases at V and 2 bases at J, leaving 9 bases unmatched. CDR3 sequence (DNA): TGTGCCAGCAGTGAAAAATTACCGGGACAGGGAAACACTGAAGCTTTCTTT. This codes for CASSEKLPGQGNTEAFF.

The chain is built from TRBV11-2 and TRBJ2-7; the match to TRBD2 covers 8 bases. There are 16 residues in the CDR3. Germline V gene data show CDR1 as SGHAT and CDR2 as FQNNGV. Trimming cost V 5 bases and J 6 bases; bases outside gene matches: 15. The CDR3 DNA is TGTGCCAGCAGCCCCGTAGGGCCAGCGGGAGTAGGCGAGCAGTACTTC. Its translation is CASSPVGPAGVGEQYF.

As to this clone: Other DNA sequences in this specimen translate into the identical CDR3. This chain links TRBV4-1 with TRBJ1-1; D is undetermined. This CDR3 has 15 residues. The germline gives CDR1 MGHRA, CDR2 YSYEKL. V was clipped by 3 bases and J by 4 bases, with 15 bases between them. The CDR3 nucleotides are TGCGCCAGCAGCCAGGCCTCAGGAGGAGGCACTGAAGCTTTCTTT. Translation: CASSQASGGGTEAFF.

This clone was recorded at least ten times. The chain employs TRBV10-3 and TRBJ2-7; D not certain. Trimming took 2 bases from V and 1 from J, leaving 9 bases between them. Germline V gene data show CDR1 as ENHRY and CDR2 as SYGVKD. The CDR3 has 14 residues. Here the CDR3 DNA reads TGTGCCATCAGTGAGACTGTTAATTCCTACGAGCAGTACTTC. This translates into CAISETVNSYEQYF.

This clone was picked up many times. The chain recombines TRBV7-8 with TRBJ2-5; D might be TRBD1 or TRBD2, each matching 6 bases. With 5 bases removed from V and 4 bases from J, the gap between germline ends came to 8 bases. The CDR3 consists of 12 residues. The germline gives CDR1 SGHVS, CDR2 FQNEAQ. This chain's CDR3 is CASSRGPETQYF. DNA for the CDR3: TGTGCCAGCAGCCGGGGGCCAGAGACCCAGTACTTC.

This clone showed up just a few times. This sequence may be a read error, since a much larger clone differs from it by one base. The rearrangement links TRBV7-2 to TRBJ1-4; no clear D. Germline-derived CDR1 and CDR2 are SGHTA and FQGNSA. The CDR3 runs to 13 residues. V lost 5 bases and J 8 bases, leaving 12 bases between the germline ends. CDR3 bases: TGTGCCAGCAGCCCCGTTAGGTGGGAAAAACTGTTTTTT. Encoded protein: CASSPVRWEKLFF. Using reference TRBV7-2 and TRBJ1-4 for the parts outside the CDR3, the full variable domain is GAGVSQSPSNKVTEKGKDVELRCDPISGHTALYWYRQSLGQGLEFLIYFQGNSAPDKSGLPSDRFSAERTGGSVSTLTIQRTQQEDSAVYLCASSPVRWEKLFFGSGTQLSVL.

This clone was counted at least ten times. The chain employs TRBV7-9 and TRBJ2-2; 8 nucleotides line up with TRBD1. Germline CDR1 SEHNR, CDR2 FQNEAQ (reference sequence). This CDR3 contains 19 residues. V shed 2 bases, J shed 0 bases, and the junction held 11 bases outside the gene matches. The CDR3 reads CASSLWIATGVTNTGELFF. The DNA of the CDR3 is TGTGCCAGCAGCTTATGGATTGCGACAGGGGTGACGAACACCGGGGAGCTGTTTTTT.

At least ten counts were recorded for this clone. V and J are TRBV4-2 and TRBJ2-4, with 11 bases aligning to TRBD1. The germline V gene encodes CDR1 LGHNA and CDR2 YNFKEQ. The ends lost 0 bases at V and 14 bases at J; junction bases unmatched: 6. The CDR3 has 14 residues. The CDR3 protein is CASSQDRTGGGKYF. CDR3 nucleotide sequence: TGTGCCAGCAGCCAAGATCGGACAGGGGGCGGAAAGTACTTC.

This clone appeared many times. The chain has TRBV10-2 and TRBJ2-3; no clear D. Trimming removed 3 bases from V and 2 bases from J, with 3 bases in between. Germline V lookup: CDR1 WSHSY, CDR2 SAAADI. The CDR3 extends over 12 amino acids. This CDR3 is CASSDPTDTQYF. CDR3 in DNA: TGCGCCAGCAGTGACCCCACAGATACGCAGTATTTT.

This clone has a handful of counts. The J gene is TRBJ2-5, the V gene TRBV6-1; D gene uncertain. V shed 7 bases and J shed 4 bases, with 16 bases lying between them. This CDR3 is built from 14 residues. The germline V gene has CDR1 MNHNS and CDR2 SASEGT. CDR3 coding DNA: TGTGCCAGCACCTCCCCCCGCAAGGGAGAGACCCAGTACTTC. It translates to CASTSPRKGETQYF.

In the case of this clone: A read error may explain this, as a much larger clone is one base away. This sequence joins TRBV20-1 and TRBJ1-4; D gene uncertain. The CDR3 is made up of 14 amino acids. Trimming shortened V by 1 base and J by 8 bases, and 14 bases separated the two germline ends. Germline-derived CDR1 and CDR2 are DFQATT and SNEGSKA (reference sequence). The CDR3 region is CSARVNSGEEKLFF. DNA for the CDR3: TGCAGTGCTAGAGTAAACAGCGGAGAGGAAAAACTGTTTTTT.

This clone showed up many times. The V gene is TRBV6-1, the J gene TRBJ2-1, with 9 bases matching TRBD1. The V gene's germline CDR1 is MNHNS and CDR2 SASEGT. J gave up 0 bases and V 2 bases, and 2 bases lay outside the gene matches. This CDR3 contains 16 residues. CDR3 in amino acids: CASSEWGQGSYNEQFF. The CDR3 coding sequence is TGTGCCAGCAGTGAATGGGGACAGGGCTCCTACAATGAGCAGTTCTTC.

This clone was seen ten or more times. This chain links TRBV20-1 with TRBJ2-7; 7 bases fit TRBD2. The germline gives CDR1 DFQATT, CDR2 SNEGSKA (reference sequence). The CDR3 is made up of 12 amino acids. J was trimmed by 5 bases and V by 4 bases; bases with no gene match: 5. The CDR3 DNA reads as TGCAGTGCTACCAGAACTAGCGACGAGCAGTACTTC. It is translated as CSATRTSDEQYF.

This clone appeared a few times. Being one base from a much bigger clone, this may be a read error. J is TRBJ1-5 and V is TRBV28, with a tentative D call TRBD1 (6 bases). Trimming stripped 11 bases from V and 5 bases from J, with 16 bases between. Germline V CDR1 and CDR2: MDHEN, SYDVKM. The CDR3 consists of 13 residues. The CDR3, as DNA: TGTGCCGTCAGCGGGGGGCTTGATCAGCCCCAGCATTTT. Translated: CAVSGGLDQPQHF.

There are many counts of this clone. This sequence joins TRBV9 and TRBJ2-2, with TRBD2 matching 11 bases. The CDR3 runs 14 residues. Trimming cost V 2 bases and J 8 bases; bases outside gene matches: 2. CDR1 is SGDLS and CDR2 is YYNGEE in the germline V gene. The CDR3: CASSVRLAGGELFF. CDR3 DNA sequence: TGTGCCAGCAGCGTGAGACTAGCGGGAGGGGAGCTGTTTTTT. Together with reference TRBV9 and TRBJ2-2, the CDR3 gives the full variable domain: DSGVTQTPKHLITATGQRVTLRCSPRSGDLSVYWYQQSLDQGLQFLIQYYNGEERAKGNILERFSAQQFPDLHSELNLSSLELGDSALYFCASSVRLAGGELFFGEGSRLTVL.

The chain recombines TRBV20-1 with TRBJ1-5; D might be TRBD1 (6 bases). Germline V lookup: CDR1 DFQATT, CDR2 SNEGSKA (reference sequence). The CDR3 loop spans 16 amino acids. Trimming took off 0 bases at V and 5 bases at J, with 17 bases between the two ends. The CDR3 DNA follows: TGCAGTGCTAGAGATCTTGTTCCGGACAGAGATCAGCCCCAGCATTTT. Amino acid sequence: CSARDLVPDRDQPQHF.

This clone was counted ten times or more. V is TRBV12-5 and J is TRBJ2-1, with 8 bases aligning to TRBD2. Germline trimming cut 5 bases from V and 3 bases from J; bases unmatched to any gene: 3. The CDR3 contains 14 residues. CDR1 LGHNT and CDR2 FRNRAP come from the germline V gene. The CDR3 bases are TGTGCTAGTGGTGTGCTAGCGGGCTACAATGAGCAGTTCTTC. Translated: CASGVLAGYNEQFF.

Many counts were recorded for this clone. The chain employs TRBV7-2 and TRBJ2-7, with TRBD1 as a possible D gene (6 bases). Trimming pared 1 base from V and 12 bases from J, leaving 16 bases between. The CDR3 sequence is 13 residues long. Germline CDR1 SGHTA, CDR2 FQGNSA. This chain's CDR3 is CASSLGTVPALYF. CDR3 DNA sequence: TGTGCCAGCAGCTTAGGGACAGTCCCAGCGTTGTACTTC.